This passage covers 27 T cell receptor beta chains from one sample sequenced in a study of blood T cell repertoires in COVID-19. The data were produced by immunoSEQ multiplex PCR, yet TCRdb's version contains in-frame clones alone and is incomplete. The table lists 250,000 to 350,000 clones, roughly 91% of them singletons, with under 2.5% in the top ten. Sequencing was done on a sample of PBMCs or T cells enriched from blood (not recorded which). These receptors all stem from a woman aged 60 to 75 in a cohort exposed to, infected with or recovered from COVID-19 (not recorded which).

The CDR3, as DNA: TGCAGCGTTGAAGATCGCTCGAGCGAGTCCTCGGGGGAAGCTTTCTTT. Translating gives CSVEDRSSESSGEAFF. The chain joins TRBV29-1 to TRBJ1-1; no definite D call. With 0 bases removed from V and 8 bases from J, the gap between germline ends came to 22 bases. This CDR3 region has 16 residues. Germline loops: CDR1 SQVTM, CDR2 ANQGSEA.

This clone has just one count. The chain joins TRBV9 to TRBJ2-2, with TRBD2 matching over 7 bases. The junction had 11 bases not matched to a gene; V was cut back by 3 bases and J by 6 bases. Germline-derived CDR1 and CDR2 are SGDLS and YYNGEE. The CDR3 is 16 amino acids. The CDR3 spells CASSGRYGGGSGELFF. The CDR3 DNA reads TGTGCCAGCAGCGGACGGTACGGCGGGGGATCCGGGGAGCTGTTTTTT.

The chain is built from TRBV28 and TRBJ1-6; D is possibly TRBD1 (5 bases). Germline CDR1 MDHEN, CDR2 SYDVKM. The CDR3 has 17 amino acids. V lost 2 bases and J 2 bases, leaving 13 bases between the germline ends. The CDR3 is CASSLKGQATYNSPLHF. The CDR3 DNA reads TGTGCCAGCAGTTTAAAGGGGCAGGCTACCTATAATTCACCCCTCCACTTT.

The chain uses TRBV5-4 and TRBJ1-6; D is possibly TRBD1 (6 bases). Per the germline V gene, CDR1 is SGHNT and CDR2 is YYREEE (reference sequence). The ends were cut back, 3 bases at V and 5 bases at J, with 12 bases in the middle. This CDR3 is 15 amino acids long. The CDR3 loop is CASSYGTTNNSPLHF. The CDR3 region has the DNA TGTGCCAGCAGCTATGGGACAACCAATAATTCACCCCTCCACTTT. Together with reference TRBV5-4 and TRBJ1-6, the CDR3 gives the full variable domain: ETGVTQSPTHLIKTRGQQVTLRCSSQSGHNTVSWYQQALGQGPQFIFQYYREEENGRGNFPPRFSGLQFPNYSSELNVNALELDDSALYLCASSYGTTNNSPLHFGNGTRLTVT.

This chain's CDR3 is CASSHQGAQNTGELFF. The CDR3, as DNA: TGTGCCAGCTCACACCAGGGGGCCCAGAACACCGGGGAGCTGTTTTTT. The chain employs TRBV18 and TRBJ2-2; 8 bases are a match to TRBD1. Germline trimming cut 4 bases from V and 1 base from J; bases unmatched to any gene: 5. The CDR3 has 16 residues. Germline V gene data show CDR1 as KGHSH and CDR2 as LQKENI.

The chain carries TRBV12-5 and TRBJ2-1, with 8 bases aligning to TRBD2. The CDR3 length is 19 residues. Trimming took 2 bases from V and 2 from J; bases not matched to a gene: 14. CDR1 LGHNT and CDR2 FRNRAP come from the germline V gene. CDR3 sequence (DNA): TGTGCTAGTGGTTTGACGGGAGGGCCGGCGTCGATGACCTACAATGAGCAGTTCTTC. As protein: CASGLTGGPASMTYNEQFF.

The chain uses TRBV30 and TRBJ1-2, with D maybe TRBD1 (5 bases). The length of the CDR3 is 11 residues. From germline, CDR1 is GTSNPN and CDR2 SVGIG (reference sequence). The DNA for the CDR3 is TGTATGACGGGGGGTGCCTATGGCTACACCTTC. It is translated as CMTGGAYGYTF.

V is TRBV5-6 and J is TRBJ2-2; 12 positions match TRBD2. The V gene end was trimmed by 2 bases and the J gene end by 7 bases; junction bases not matched to a gene: 6. CDR1 and CDR2 (germline): SGHDT, YYEEEE. The CDR3 totals 16 residues. The CDR3 spells CASSFGLAGRGGELFF. For the CDR3, the DNA is TGTGCCAGCAGCTTCGGACTAGCGGGAAGGGGCGGGGAGCTGTTTTTT. Full variable domain (outside the CDR3, taken from reference TRBV5-6 and TRBJ2-2): DAGVTQSPTHLIKTRGQQVTLRCSPKSGHDTVSWYQQALGQGPQFIFQYYEEEERQRGNFPDRFSGHQFPNYSSELNVNALLLGDSALYLCASSFGLAGRGGELFFGEGSRLTVL.

V and J are TRBV19 and TRBJ2-3; a weak D match, TRBD1 (5 bases). Germline loops: CDR1 LNHDA, CDR2 SQIVND (reference sequence). Trimming removed 5 bases at V and 2 bases at J, with 14 bases between. The CDR3 covers 15 residues. The CDR3 sequence is CASSPLFRDTDTQYF. CDR3 nucleotides: TGTGCCAGTAGTCCCCTCTTCAGGGACACAGATACGCAGTATTTT.

This sequence joins TRBV9 and TRBJ2-2, with unresolved D. The CDR3 has 12 amino acids. The germline V and J ends were trimmed by 2 bases and 6 bases, with 5 bases remaining between them. Germline V gene lookup returns CDR1 SGDLS and CDR2 YYNGEE. The CDR3 reads CASSVLSGELFF. CDR3 in DNA: TGTGCCAGCAGCGTTCTGTCCGGGGAGCTGTTTTTT.

This chain uses TRBV14 with TRBJ2-7, with TRBD2 matching over 9 bases. CDR1 is SGHDN, CDR2 FVKESK, per germline. Trimming cost V 4 bases and J 0 bases; bases outside gene matches: 7. The CDR3 is 16 amino acids. The CDR3 loop is CASSPLSSGSSYEQYF. The DNA for the CDR3 is TGTGCCAGCAGCCCTCTGAGTAGCGGGAGCTCCTACGAGCAGTACTTC.

V gene TRBV19 combines with J gene TRBJ1-2; 9 bases line up with TRBD1. Germline V gives CDR1 LNHDA, CDR2 SQIVND (reference sequence). This CDR3 has 13 residues. Trimming at V came to 7 bases and at J to 10 bases, leaving 10 bases not matched to a gene. The CDR3 DNA reads TGTGCCAGTACCGGGGACAGGGCTACCATCTACACCTTC. This gives the protein CASTGDRATIYTF.

CDR3 loop: CASSLWRLAGFNEQFF. DNA for the CDR3: TGTGCCAGCAGTTTATGGCGCCTAGCGGGCTTCAATGAGCAGTTCTTC. The V and J genes are TRBV28 and TRBJ2-1; TRBD2 matches at 8 bases. The CDR3 contains 16 residues. Germline-derived CDR1 and CDR2 are MDHEN and SYDVKM. Trimming cost V 0 bases and J 6 bases; bases outside gene matches: 7.

J is TRBJ1-1 and V is TRBV24-1; TRBD1 might be the D (5 bases). Looked up from germline, CDR1 is KGHDR and CDR2 is SFDVKD. V lost 6 bases and J lost 7, with 11 bases in between. This CDR3 is built from 12 residues. CDR3 coding DNA: TGTGCCACCAGTCGAACAGGATTTGAAGCTTTCTTT. This gives the protein CATSRTGFEAFF.

V is TRBV21-1 and J is TRBJ2-1; the table's D call, TRBD2, was not checked against the DNA. TRBV21-1 is classified as a pseudogene. The CDR3 is made up of 18 amino acids. For the CDR3, the DNA is TGTGCCAGCAGCAAAGCGCTGGCTAGCGACACCTCCTACAATGAGCAGTTCTTC. Its protein product is CASSKALASDTSYNEQFF.

The rearrangement uses TRBV9 and TRBJ2-3; tentatively, D is TRBD1 (7 bases). Germline V gene sequence: CDR1 SGDLS, CDR2 YYNGEE. The CDR3 loop spans 14 amino acids. The V and J ends lost 4 bases and 5 bases respectively, with 14 bases between them. The CDR3 reads CASSSRGDIDTQYF. CDR3 nucleotides: TGTGCCAGCAGCTCCAGGGGGGACATAGATACGCAGTATTTT. The entire variable domain, with the rest obtained from reference TRBV9 and TRBJ2-3, is as follows: DSGVTQTPKHLITATGQRVTLRCSPRSGDLSVYWYQQSLDQGLQFLIQYYNGEERAKGNILERFSAQQFPDLHSELNLSSLELGDSALYFCASSSRGDIDTQYFGPGTRLTVL.

The rearrangement links TRBV12-3 or TRBV12-4 to TRBJ1-5; no clear D gene. Trimming stripped 5 bases from V and 11 bases from J, with 4 bases between. This CDR3 contains 9 residues. As DNA, the CDR3 is TGTGCCAGCAGTGGCACCCAGCATTTT. Translated, it gives CASSGTQHF.

The gene calls are TRBV6-1 and TRBJ1-5; perhaps TRBD1 as D (6 bases). With 2 bases removed from V and 2 bases from J, the gap between germline ends came to 10 bases. This CDR3 contains 15 residues. Germline CDR1 reads MNHNS; CDR2 reads SASEGT. As DNA, the CDR3 is TGTGCCAGCAGTGAACAGGGGAACGGCAATCAGCCCCAGCATTTT. It codes for CASSEQGNGNQPQHF.

The gene calls are TRBV30 and TRBJ1-1; no clear D. This CDR3 has 13 amino acids. V lost 0 bases, J lost 2 bases, and 7 bases lay in between. CDR1 and CDR2 from the germline V gene are GTSNPN and SVGIG (reference sequence). CDR3 region: CAWSVGPNTEAFF. CDR3 bases: TGTGCCTGGAGTGTTGGGCCTAACACTGAAGCTTTCTTT.

The chain recombines TRBV27 with TRBJ2-1, with TRBD2 identical over 7 bases. Germline loops: CDR1 MNHEY, CDR2 SMNVEV (reference sequence). The length of the CDR3 is 19 residues. Trimming cost V 0 bases and J 1 base; bases outside gene matches: 12. The CDR3 sequence is CASSLSSASGFWSYNEQFF. In DNA, the CDR3 is TGTGCCAGCAGTTTATCGTCGGCTAGCGGCTTTTGGTCCTACAATGAGCAGTTCTTC.

This sequence joins TRBV7-9 and TRBJ1-2; 8 positions agree with TRBD1. The ends lost 2 bases at V and 7 bases at J; junction bases unmatched: 6. CDR1 and CDR2 (germline): SEHNR, FQNEAQ (reference sequence). The CDR3 loop spans 14 amino acids. In DNA form, the CDR3 reads TGTGCCAGCAGCTTATCCGGGACAGGAGCTGGCTACACCTTC. Amino acids: CASSLSGTGAGYTF.

The gene calls are TRBV7-3 and TRBJ2-7, with TRBD1 matching over 10 bases. With 5 bases clipped from V and 0 bases from J, the junction kept 13 bases outside the gene matches. Germline V gives CDR1 SGHTA, CDR2 FQGTGA. This CDR3 has 18 residues. CDR3 in DNA: TGTGCCAGCAGCAAATTTGGTGGGACAGGGGCAATCTCCTACGAGCAGTACTTC. Its protein is CASSKFGGTGAISYEQYF.

The rearrangement joins TRBV10-3 to TRBJ2-7, with 7 bases that match TRBD2. Trimming at V came to 9 bases and at J to 3 bases, leaving 5 bases not matched to a gene. Germline-derived CDR1 and CDR2 are ENHRY and SYGVKD. The CDR3 has 12 residues. In DNA, the CDR3 is TGTGCCATTGGACTAGGTGGCTACGAGCAGTACTTC. Its translation is CAIGLGGYEQYF.

The rearrangement uses TRBV18 and TRBJ1-5; no firm D call. The length of the CDR3 is 15 residues. The V gene's germline CDR1 is KGHSH and CDR2 LQKENI. With 0 bases removed from V and 3 bases from J, the gap between germline ends came to 9 bases. This CDR3 reads CASSPPELNNQPQHF. In DNA form, the CDR3 reads TGTGCCAGCTCACCACCGGAGTTAAACAATCAGCCCCAGCATTTT. Together with reference TRBV18 and TRBJ1-5, the CDR3 gives the full variable domain: NAGVMQNPRHLVRRRGQEARLRCSPMKGHSHVYWYRQLPEEGLKFMVYLQKENIIDESGMPKERFSAEFPKEGPSILRIQQVVRGDSAAYFCASSPPELNNQPQHFGDGTRLSIL.

The rearrangement links TRBV18 to TRBJ1-4; D call uncertain. With 5 bases removed from V and 8 bases from J, the gap between germline ends came to 12 bases. Germline loops: CDR1 KGHSH, CDR2 LQKENI. The CDR3 is made up of 13 amino acids. Here the CDR3 reads CASSGTMEEKLFF. The CDR3 region has the DNA TGTGCCAGCTCAGGAACAATGGAGGAAAAACTGTTTTTT.

The CDR3 DNA reads as TGTGCCAGCAGTGAAGGGAGGGTTCGGGAAAAACTGTTTTTT. It is translated as CASSEGRVREKLFF. The chain is built from TRBV25-1 and TRBJ1-4; D not certain. The germline V gene has CDR1 MGHDK and CDR2 SYGVNS. Trimming removed 2 bases from V and 8 bases from J, with 12 bases in between. The CDR3 sequence is 14 residues long. The complete variable domain, with remaining parts taken from reference TRBV25-1 and TRBJ1-4, reads EADIYQTPRYLVIGTGKKITLECSQTMGHDKMYWYQQDPGMELHLIHYSYGVNSTEKGDLSSESTVSRIRTEHFPLTLESARPSHTSQYLCASSEGRVREKLFFGSGTQLSVL.

This chain joins TRBV5-1 and TRBJ2-3; 10 bases line up with TRBD2. This CDR3 contains 16 residues. With 0 bases clipped from V and 3 bases from J, the junction kept 4 bases outside the gene matches. Germline V gene data show CDR1 as SGHRS and CDR2 as YFSETQ. The CDR3 spells CASSLEERGGTDTQYF. For the CDR3, the DNA is TGCGCCAGCAGCTTGGAGGAGCGGGGGGGTACAGATACGCAGTATTTT.